The text below deals with one TCR beta chain. The antigen remains undetermined. Germline V gives CDR1 MDHEN, CDR2 SYDVKM. The CDR3 runs to 15 residues. V trimming: 6 bases; J trimming: 3 bases; junction bases outside the gene matches: 6. The data were taken from a study of cytomegalovirus exposure and HLA in healthy donors. Study details: Researchers previously reported finding 117 million unique TCR beta sequences from roughly 200 million T cells.

Study-level points and caveats: TRBV6-2, TRBV6-3 and some other V segments were unresolvable in 87-base-pair reads. Later analysis demonstrated an association between a missense DCLRE1C variant and TCR beta V- and J-gene trimming. DRB1 showed the most TCR associations and HLA-C the fewest in a later analysis, as rates varied by HLA locus.

The PCR was carried out with 60 Vbeta primers and 13 Jbeta primers. Measured with immunoSEQ multiplex PCR; TCRdb has only the in-frame clones, and not every one. The repertoire holds about 140,000 clones, with roughly 76% as singletons. Sequencing used PBMCs. This sequence originates from a female donor in good health and CMV-seronegative. The chain has TRBV28 and TRBJ2-7; 12 bases agree with TRBD2. Here the CDR3 DNA reads TGTGCCAGCAGCAGTCGACTAGCGGGAGTCTACGAGCAGTACTTC. This translates into CASSSRLAGVYEQYF.